This T cell receptor beta chain comes out of a study of shared T cell receptors in the human thymus. V lost 4 bases and J lost 12, with 18 bases in between. Germline assignment: CDR1 KGHSH and CDR2 LQKENI. This CDR3 has 13 amino acids. Assay: immunoSEQ multiplex PCR; the TCRdb copy retains only in-frame clones and omits some. The table has approximately 490,000 clones, approximately 80% seen once; the top ten hold about 0.012%. Another study also made use of these data, one on human thymus T cells. According to that study: Resections were taken during corrective heart surgery, and the thymus tissue came from these. There appeared to be biased usage of V and J genes in thymic and blood repertoires. Related research has reported that thymic repertoires overlap highly among unrelated individuals.

The receptor was isolated from a boy younger than two with a congenital heart defect. The sequencing sample was made of thymocytes. The chain is built from TRBV18 and TRBJ1-1; D is possibly TRBD1 (5 bases). CDR3 loop: CASSLPRRGHSFF. The CDR3 coding sequence is TGTGCCAGCTCACTCCCTCGGAGGGGCCACTCTTTCTTT. The full variable domain, in which reference TRBV18 and TRBJ1-1 provide the parts outside the CDR3, is NAGVMQNPRHLVRRRGQEARLRCSPMKGHSHVYWYRQLPEEGLKFMVYLQKENIIDESGMPKERFSAEFPKEGPSILRIQQVVRGDSAAYFCASSLPRRGHSFFGQGTRLTVV.